Listed below are T cell receptor beta chains from one sample, sequenced in a study of T cell responses to AZD1222 COVID-19 vaccine. Assay: immunoSEQ multiplex PCR; the TCRdb copy retains only in-frame clones and omits some. The data contain 96,000 or so clones, 90% of them seen just once; the ten biggest clones take up roughly 25%. This specimen consisted of peripheral blood, obtained on day 0 of AZD1222 vaccination. The origin of the receptors is an adult in good health. Both conserved end residues are part of each CDR3. The D gene is left open where the match is weak. Size values are once, few and many counts, or a class for expanded clones, and some rows have none.

-	TRBV5-8	-	TRBJ1-4	CASTITTIREKLFF	TGTGCCAGCACCATTACAACGATTCGCGAAAAACTGTTTTTT
-	TRBV11-3	-	TRBJ2-1	CASSLDQRGSSYNEQFF	TGTGCCAGCAGCTTGGACCAACGGGGTAGCTCCTACAATGAGCAGTTCTTC
-	TRBV7-2	TRBD1	TRBJ1-1	CASSARTGANTEAFF	TGTGCCAGCAGCGCCAGGACAGGGGCAAACACTGAAGCTTTCTTT
-	TRBV28	-	TRBJ1-1	CASSLRGLTEAFF	TGTGCCAGCAGTTTGAGGGGCCTCACTGAAGCTTTCTTT
-	TRBV7-8	-	TRBJ2-1	CASSLGPGTYYNEQFF	TGTGCCAGCAGCTTGGGGCCGGGGACATATTACAATGAGCAGTTCTTC
once	TRBV11-2	TRBD1	TRBJ1-1	CASSIGQGQAEAFF	TGTGCCAGCAGCATAGGACAGGGGCAGGCTGAAGCTTTCTTT
-	TRBV19	-	TRBJ2-1	CASSPRWDEQFF	TGTGCCAGTAGTCCCCGATGGGATGAGCAGTTCTTC
-	TRBV7-2	TRBD1	TRBJ2-7	CASSRDRVSSYEQYF	TGTGCCAGCAGCCGGGACAGGGTGAGCTCCTACGAGCAGTACTTC
-	TRBV29-1	-	TRBJ2-3	CSVDAGDTQYF	TGCAGCGTTGATGCAGGAGATACGCAGTATTTT
-	TRBV11-2	-	TRBJ1-2	CASRPTNRQKSNYGYTF	TGTGCCAGCAGACCAACAAACCGACAGAAATCTAACTATGGCTACACCTTC
-	TRBV14	-	TRBJ2-3	CASSQGVDFHTDTQYF	TGTGCCAGCAGCCAAGGGGTGGACTTCCACACAGATACGCAGTATTTT
-	TRBV18	TRBD2	TRBJ2-1	CASSSGSSYNEQFF	TGTGCCAGCTCAAGCGGGAGCTCCTACAATGAGCAGTTCTTC
-	TRBV15	-	TRBJ1-5	CATSRVNQPQHF	TGTGCCACCAGCAGAGTCAATCAGCCCCAGCATTTT
-	TRBV27	TRBD1	TRBJ2-3	CASSFYRDRGSTDTQYF	TGTGCCAGCAGTTTCTACCGGGACAGGGGGTCCACAGATACGCAGTATTTT
-	TRBV27	-	TRBJ1-2	CASSSMAGPYGYTF	TGTGCCAGCAGTTCCATGGCCGGCCCCTATGGCTACACCTTC
-	TRBV10-3	-	TRBJ2-7	CAISEGQGKEYF	TGTGCCATCAGTGAGGGCCAAGGGAAGGAGTACTTC
once	TRBV27	-	TRBJ1-5	CASSAEGLSNQPQHF	TGTGCCAGCAGTGCTGAAGGCCTTAGCAATCAGCCCCAGCATTTT
-	TRBV7-8	-	TRBJ1-5	CASSSTPGQSSNQPQHF	TGTGCCAGCAGCTCCACCCCCGGACAGAGTAGCAATCAGCCCCAGCATTTT
-	TRBV28	-	TRBJ1-3	CASMGTRGNTIYF	TGTGCCAGCATGGGGACGAGAGGAAACACCATATATTTT
-	TRBV25-1	-	TRBJ1-4	CASSEPQGLGEKLFF	TGTGCCAGCAGTGAACCCCAGGGATTGGGCGAAAAACTGTTTTTT
-	TRBV6-4	-	TRBJ2-1	CASSDVEISNEQFF	TGTGCCAGCAGTGACGTAGAAATATCCAATGAGCAGTTCTTC
-	TRBV30	-	TRBJ2-1	CAWGGGNEQFF	TGTGCCTGGGGGGGTGGGAATGAGCAGTTCTTC
-	TRBV5-1	TRBD1	TRBJ1-1	CASSPTDRGNTEAFF	TGCGCCAGCAGCCCAACTGACAGGGGAAACACTGAAGCTTTCTTT
-	TRBV14	TRBD2	TRBJ2-1	CASSPSGPYNEQFF	TGTGCCAGCAGCCCTAGCGGCCCCTACAATGAGCAGTTCTTC
-	TRBV21-1	-	TRBJ2-7	CASSLPRGLAEYEQYF	TGTGCCAGCAGCCTACCCCGGGGACTAGCGGAGTACGAGCAGTACTTC
once	TRBV5-4	TRBD1	TRBJ2-7	CASSSVTGNEQYF	TGTGCCAGCAGCTCAGTGACAGGGAACGAGCAGTACTTC
-	TRBV19	-	TRBJ2-2	CATGRTGELFF	TGTGCCACCGGTCGGACCGGGGAGCTGTTTTTT
-	TRBV7-9	TRBD1	TRBJ2-4	CASSPGDRGFQNIQYF	TGTGCCAGCAGCCCTGGGGACAGGGGTTTTCAAAACATTCAGTACTTC
-	TRBV5-1	-	TRBJ2-7	CASSYSVTSYEQYF	TGCGCCAGCAGCTATTCAGTGACCTCCTACGAGCAGTACTTC
-	TRBV28	-	TRBJ2-5	CASTLPGRGEETQYF	TGTGCCAGCACCCTCCCGGGAAGGGGTGAAGAGACCCAGTACTTC
once	TRBV10-3	TRBD2	TRBJ2-5	CAIRLGGGQETQYF	TGTGCCATCAGGCTTGGGGGGGGTCAAGAGACCCAGTACTTC
-	TRBV5-4	-	TRBJ1-1	CASSPAGSIDTEAFF	TGTGCCAGCAGCCCCGCGGGAAGCATCGACACTGAAGCTTTCTTT
few	TRBV5-8	-	TRBJ2-7	CASSLGFWTPTYEQYF	TGTGCCAGCAGCTTGGGGTTCTGGACTCCGACCTACGAGCAGTACTTC
-	TRBV29-1	TRBD1	TRBJ2-5	CSVPDRGLETQYF	TGCAGCGTCCCGGACAGGGGGTTGGAGACCCAGTACTTC
-	TRBV7-9	-	TRBJ1-1	CASSLQDEPATEAFF	TGTGCCAGCAGCCTACAAGACGAGCCGGCCACTGAAGCTTTCTTT
once	TRBV7-9	-	TRBJ2-5	CASSQGPASGDQYF	TGTGCCAGCAGCCAGGGGCCAGCGTCTGGGGACCAGTACTTC
-	TRBV5-4	TRBD1	TRBJ2-1	CASSPYRGQVAYNEQFF	TGTGCCAGCAGCCCCTACAGGGGCCAGGTCGCTTACAATGAGCAGTTCTTC
-	TRBV7-2	-	TRBJ1-5	CASSFRGANQPQHF	TGTGCCAGCAGCTTCCGAGGGGCAAATCAGCCCCAGCATTTT
-	TRBV11-3	-	TRBJ2-3	CASSFAGADTQYF	TGTGCCAGCAGCTTCGCAGGGGCAGATACGCAGTATTTT
-	TRBV29-1	-	TRBJ1-4	CSVGQSTNEKLFF	TGCAGCGTCGGACAGTCAACTAATGAAAAACTGTTTTTT
-	TRBV9	TRBD2	TRBJ2-1	CASSATSGSSYNEQFF	TGTGCCAGCAGCGCAACTAGCGGGAGCTCCTACAATGAGCAGTTCTTC
few	TRBV7-9	-	TRBJ1-5	CASSLTGALTPQHF	TGTGCCAGCAGCCTCACAGGAGCATTAACGCCCCAGCATTTT